This T cell receptor (beta chain) came from a study of spatial heterogeneity in lung cancer. Time point: sample taken at primary tumor resection. Sequencing was performed on whole RNA extracted from tumor and nontumor lung tissue, or from frozen PBMC, and the material was left unsorted. A distinct unique molecular identifier was carried by each TCR cDNA molecule. TCRdb reanalysed the 5' RACE reads using MiXCR and keeps one entry per CDR3 protein. This sample has some 100,000 distinct CDR3 sequences, with roughly 8.7% found just once. CDR1 is KGHSH, CDR2 LQKENI, per germline. After removal of 2 bases from V and 4 bases from J, the junction contained 4 bases not matched to a gene. The CDR3 totals 15 residues. There are many counts of this clonotype.

Material: PBMCs, obtained at surgery. V and J are TRBV18 and TRBJ2-7; 11 positions agree with TRBD2. The source is a male donor with early-stage non-small cell lung cancer. This chain's CDR3 is CASSPASGGSYEQYF. CDR3 bases: TGTGCCAGCTCACCAGCTAGCGGGGGGTCGTACGAGCAGTACTTC.